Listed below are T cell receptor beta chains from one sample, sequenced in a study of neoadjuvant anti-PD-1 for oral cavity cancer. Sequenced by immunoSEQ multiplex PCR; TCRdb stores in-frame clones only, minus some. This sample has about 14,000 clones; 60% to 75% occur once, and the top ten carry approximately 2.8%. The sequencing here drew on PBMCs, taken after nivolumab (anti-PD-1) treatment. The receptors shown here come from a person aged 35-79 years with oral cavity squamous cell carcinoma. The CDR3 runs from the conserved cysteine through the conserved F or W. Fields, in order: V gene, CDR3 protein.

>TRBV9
CASSREQVRGEYQETQYF
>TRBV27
CASSLGTGAANEKLFF
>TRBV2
CASTGEETQYF
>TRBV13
CASSLSRLNTEAFF
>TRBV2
CASRRESNEKLFF
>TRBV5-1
CASSLEGGPGYTF
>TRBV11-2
CASSFSESPYNEQFF
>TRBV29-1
CSVTTGGYEQYF
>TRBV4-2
CASSQEAGTGDQPQHF
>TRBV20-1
CSASYEQYF
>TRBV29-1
CSVVGTIGYTF
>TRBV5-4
CASSLTSGSQETQYF
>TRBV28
CASSLSDRGAYEQYF
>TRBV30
CACPRTGRDEKLFF
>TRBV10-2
CASSESNGGRGNEQFF
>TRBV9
CASSVSGLRGNTIYF
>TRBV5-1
CASSLSGTEAFF
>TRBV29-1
CGGTGSVMNTEAFF
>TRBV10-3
CAISESKIAGENEQFF
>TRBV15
CATRPTVSNQPQHF
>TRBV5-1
CASSQGLAGGRDEQYF
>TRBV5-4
CASSPSMEEQFF
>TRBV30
CAWSNIRGTGVETQYF
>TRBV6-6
CASTKLAGGTDTQYF
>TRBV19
CASSSSGNSYEQYF
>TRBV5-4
CASSPQGLGLNTEAFF
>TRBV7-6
CASSLGGDQPQHF
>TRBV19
CASSPGISEQYF
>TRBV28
CASSLKPNTEAFF
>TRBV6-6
CASSYTGPYEQYF
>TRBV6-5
CASSSPGQLKETQYF
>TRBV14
CASSQDRIPGTEAFF
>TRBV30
CAWSDYQVSIAKNIQYF
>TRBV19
CASSWALVRETSNQPQHF
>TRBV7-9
CASSLVWSYEQYF